This T cell receptor beta chain appears in the sequencing data of a study of graft-versus-host responses after intestinal transplantation. About the study: Multivisceral, liver-intestinal, or isolated intestinal transplants were given to recipients. Study-wide results and limits: High graft-versus-host to host-versus-graft clonal ratios were seen in allografts of patients with graft-donor T cell macrochimerism.

Concerning this clone itself: Its antigen is not identified.

This table comes from immunoSEQ multiplex PCR, and its TCRdb copy is limited to in-frame clones, with some not included. The table shows approximately 11,000 clones, with about four fifths occurring only once. Trimming left V 2 bases short and J 8 bases short, with 13 bases between. CDR1 is MNHNY and CDR2 is SVGAGI in the germline V gene (reference sequence). The CDR3 covers 15 residues. The sequenced sample was PBMCs, obtained approximately 490 days after intestinal transplant. The chain uses TRBV6-6 and TRBJ1-6; tentatively, D is TRBD1 (5 bases). This clonotype originated in a human patient who received an intestinal transplant, so some T cells may come from the graft donor. CDR3 nucleotides: TGTGCCAGCAGTTACGGGGCAAAGGCGGATTCACCCCTCCACTTT. Protein sequence: CASSYGAKADSPLHF.